This TCR beta chain was documented in a study of cytomegalovirus exposure and HLA in healthy donors. Study-wide results and limits: Generally TCR sequences proved uncommon, though certain public TCRs appeared in numerous donors. CMV antigen specificity of three CMV-associated chains was confirmed in vitro.

Comment on this clone: Its antigen is unknown.

Sequencing used immunoSEQ multiplex PCR; TCRdb keeps in-frame clones, though not all of them. Among under 200,000 clones, over 65% were seen once, and the ten largest hold more than 6.5%. The CDR3 is made up of 16 amino acids. Looked up from germline, CDR1 is LGHNA and CDR2 is YNFKEQ. V lost 4 bases, J lost 1 base, and 15 bases lay in between. The TCR sequence derives from a man between 18 and 35 years old in good health and CMV-seropositive. Material for sequencing was PBMCs. This sequence joins TRBV4-2 and TRBJ2-3; TRBD1 is a possible D gene (6 bases). The CDR3 protein is CASSPWGPRGTDTQYF. CDR3 nucleotides: TGTGCCAGCAGCCCCTGGGGGCCCCGGGGCACAGATACGCAGTATTTT.